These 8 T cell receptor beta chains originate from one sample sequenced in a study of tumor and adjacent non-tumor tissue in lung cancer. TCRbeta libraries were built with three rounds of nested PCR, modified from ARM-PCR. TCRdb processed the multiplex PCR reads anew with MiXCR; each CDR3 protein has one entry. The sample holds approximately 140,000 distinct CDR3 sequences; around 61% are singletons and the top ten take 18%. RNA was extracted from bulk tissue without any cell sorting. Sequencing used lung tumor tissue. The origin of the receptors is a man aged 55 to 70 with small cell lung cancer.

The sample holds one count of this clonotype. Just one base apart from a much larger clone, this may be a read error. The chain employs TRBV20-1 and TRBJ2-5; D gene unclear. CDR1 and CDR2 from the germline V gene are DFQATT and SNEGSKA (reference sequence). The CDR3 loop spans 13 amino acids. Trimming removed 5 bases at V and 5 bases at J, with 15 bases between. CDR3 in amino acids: CSAYQRIGETQYF. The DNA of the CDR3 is TGCAGTGCTTACCAGAGGATCGGGGAGACCCAGTACTTC.

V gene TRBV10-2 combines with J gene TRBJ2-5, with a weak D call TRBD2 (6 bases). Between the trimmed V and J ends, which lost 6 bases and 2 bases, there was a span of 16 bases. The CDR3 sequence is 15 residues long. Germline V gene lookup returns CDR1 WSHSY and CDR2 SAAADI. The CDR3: CASSDSGLAQETQYF. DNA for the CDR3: TGCGCCAGCAGCGATTCGGGACTGGCGCAAGAGACCCAGTACTTC.

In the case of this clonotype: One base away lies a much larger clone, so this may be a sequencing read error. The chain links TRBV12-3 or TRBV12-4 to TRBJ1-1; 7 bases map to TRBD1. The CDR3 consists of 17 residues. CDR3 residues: CASRSSIPTGRDTEASF. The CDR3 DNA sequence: TGTGCCAGCAGATCCAGCATCCCGACAGGGAGGGACACTGAAGCTTCCTTT.

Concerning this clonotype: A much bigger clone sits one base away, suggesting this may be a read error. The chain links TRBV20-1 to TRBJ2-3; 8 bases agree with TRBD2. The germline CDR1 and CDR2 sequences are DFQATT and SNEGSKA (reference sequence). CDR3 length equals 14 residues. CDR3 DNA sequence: TGCAGTGCTACCTCGGGGGGGGCTCGAGATACGCAGTTTTTT. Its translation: CSATSGGARDTQFF.

The CDR3: CASSKRLRDRLLFFSGNTIYF. The CDR3 coding sequence is TGTGCCAGCAGCAAGAGACTCCGGGACAGGCTTCTGTTCTTCTCTGGAAACACCATATATTTT. V and J are TRBV21-1 and TRBJ1-3; the D call of TRBD1 is as the table states it, not checked on the DNA. TRBV21-1 is tagged as a pseudogene. The CDR3 is 21 amino acids.

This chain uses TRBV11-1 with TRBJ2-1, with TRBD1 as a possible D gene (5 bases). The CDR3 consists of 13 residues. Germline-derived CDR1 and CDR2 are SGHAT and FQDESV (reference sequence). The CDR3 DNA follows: TGTATCAGCAGCTTAGACAGAAACAATGAGCAGTTCTTC. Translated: CISSLDRNNEQFF. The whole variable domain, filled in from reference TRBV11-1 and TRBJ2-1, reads EAEVAQSPRYKITEKSQAVAFWCDPISGHATLYWYRQILGQGPELLVQFQDESVVDDSQLPKDRFSAERLKGVDSTLKIQPAELGDSAMYLCISSLDRNNEQFFGPGTRLTVL.

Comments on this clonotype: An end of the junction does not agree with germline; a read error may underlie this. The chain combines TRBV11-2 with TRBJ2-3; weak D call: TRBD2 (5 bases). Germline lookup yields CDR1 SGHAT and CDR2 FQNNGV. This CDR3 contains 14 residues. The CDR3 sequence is CASSVSPGADTHYF. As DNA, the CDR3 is TGTGCCAGTAGCGTTTCCCCTGGCGCAGATACGCACTATTTT.

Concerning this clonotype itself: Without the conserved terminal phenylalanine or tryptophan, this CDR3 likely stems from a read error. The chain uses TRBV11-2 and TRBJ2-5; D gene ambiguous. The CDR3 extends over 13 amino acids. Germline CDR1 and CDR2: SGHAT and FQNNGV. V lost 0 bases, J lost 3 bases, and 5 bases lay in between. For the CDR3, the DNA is TGTGCCAGCAGCTTAGAGTCAGAAGAGACCCAGTACTTA. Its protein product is CASSLESEETQYL.